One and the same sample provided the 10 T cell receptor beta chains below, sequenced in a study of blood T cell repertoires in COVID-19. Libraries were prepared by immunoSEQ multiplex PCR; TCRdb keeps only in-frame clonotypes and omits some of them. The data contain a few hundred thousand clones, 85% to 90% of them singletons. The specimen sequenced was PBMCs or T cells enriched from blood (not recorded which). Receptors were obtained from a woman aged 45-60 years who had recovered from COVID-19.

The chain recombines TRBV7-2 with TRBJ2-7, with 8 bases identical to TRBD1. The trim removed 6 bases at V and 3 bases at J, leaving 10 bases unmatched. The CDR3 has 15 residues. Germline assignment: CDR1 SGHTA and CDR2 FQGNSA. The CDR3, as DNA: TGTGCCAGCAGACCCACAGGGGGTAAGGTCTACGAGCAGTACTTC. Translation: CASRPTGGKVYEQYF. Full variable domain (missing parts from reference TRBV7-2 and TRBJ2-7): GAGVSQSPSNKVTEKGKDVELRCDPISGHTALYWYRQSLGQGLEFLIYFQGNSAPDKSGLPSDRFSAERTGGSVSTLTIQRTQQEDSAVYLCASRPTGGKVYEQYFGPGTRLTVT.

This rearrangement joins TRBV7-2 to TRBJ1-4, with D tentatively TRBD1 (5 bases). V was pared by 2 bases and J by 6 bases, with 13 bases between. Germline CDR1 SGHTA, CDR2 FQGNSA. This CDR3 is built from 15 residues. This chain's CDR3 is CASSLLTQGYEKLFF. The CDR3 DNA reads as TGTGCCAGCAGCTTACTAACCCAGGGTTATGAAAAACTGTTTTTT.

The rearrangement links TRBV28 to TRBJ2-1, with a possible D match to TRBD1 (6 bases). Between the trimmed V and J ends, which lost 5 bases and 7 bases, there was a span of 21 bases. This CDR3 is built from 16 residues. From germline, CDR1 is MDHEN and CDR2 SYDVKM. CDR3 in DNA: TGTGCCAGCAGTCTAAGGGGGACCCCTAAAAGGAATGAGCAGTTCTTC. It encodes CASSLRGTPKRNEQFF.

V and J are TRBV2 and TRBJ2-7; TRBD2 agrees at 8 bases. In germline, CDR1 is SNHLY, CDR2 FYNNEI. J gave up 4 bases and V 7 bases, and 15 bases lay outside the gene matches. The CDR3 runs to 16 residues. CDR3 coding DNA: TGTGCCAGCACCCCCCTCGGGGGGGGCACTGGGTACGAGCAGTACTTC. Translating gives CASTPLGGGTGYEQYF.

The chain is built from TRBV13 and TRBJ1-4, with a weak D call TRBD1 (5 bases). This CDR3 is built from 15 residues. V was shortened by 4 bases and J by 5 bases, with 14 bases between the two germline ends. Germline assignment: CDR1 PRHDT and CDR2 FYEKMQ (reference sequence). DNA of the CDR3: TGTGCCAGCAGCTCACGGACTAGACAGAATGAAAAACTGTTTTTT. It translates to CASSSRTRQNEKLFF.

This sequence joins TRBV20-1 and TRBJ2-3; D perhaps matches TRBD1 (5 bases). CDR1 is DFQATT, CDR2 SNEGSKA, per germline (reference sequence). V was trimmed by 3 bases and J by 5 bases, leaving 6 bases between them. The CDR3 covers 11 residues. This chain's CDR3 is CSASREDTQYF. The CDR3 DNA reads TGCAGTGCTAGCAGGGAAGATACGCAGTATTTT.

The CDR3 DNA is TGTGCCAGCAGCTCGCCAAGAGGACTGAGGATGTCTGGAAACACCATATATTTT. It encodes CASSSPRGLRMSGNTIYF. The chain couples TRBV7-9 to TRBJ1-3; D is unclear. Trimming removed 4 bases at V and 1 base at J, with 20 bases between. The germline gives CDR1 SEHNR, CDR2 FQNEAQ (reference sequence). This CDR3 has 18 residues.

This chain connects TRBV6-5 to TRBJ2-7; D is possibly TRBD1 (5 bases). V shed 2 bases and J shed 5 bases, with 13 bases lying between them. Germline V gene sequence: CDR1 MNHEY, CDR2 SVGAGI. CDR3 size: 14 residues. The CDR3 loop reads CASSYGRGSNEQYF. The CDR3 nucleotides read TGTGCCAGCAGTTACGGTAGGGGCAGCAACGAGCAGTACTTC.

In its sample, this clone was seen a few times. The CDR3: CASSQVQTVRYNSPLHF. CDR3 sequence (DNA): TGCGCCAGCAGCCAAGTCCAGACAGTCCGATATAATTCACCCCTCCACTTT. This chain joins TRBV4-1 and TRBJ1-6; perhaps TRBD1 as D (5 bases). Trimming took 1 base from V and 4 from J, leaving 14 bases between them. Germline-derived CDR1 and CDR2 are MGHRA and YSYEKL. The CDR3 totals 17 residues.

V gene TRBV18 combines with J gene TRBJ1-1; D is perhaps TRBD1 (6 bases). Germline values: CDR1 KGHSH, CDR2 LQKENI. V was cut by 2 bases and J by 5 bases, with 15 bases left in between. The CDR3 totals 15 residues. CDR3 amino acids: CASSPSQGTWTEAFF. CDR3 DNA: TGTGCCAGCTCACCATCACAGGGAACTTGGACTGAAGCTTTCTTT.